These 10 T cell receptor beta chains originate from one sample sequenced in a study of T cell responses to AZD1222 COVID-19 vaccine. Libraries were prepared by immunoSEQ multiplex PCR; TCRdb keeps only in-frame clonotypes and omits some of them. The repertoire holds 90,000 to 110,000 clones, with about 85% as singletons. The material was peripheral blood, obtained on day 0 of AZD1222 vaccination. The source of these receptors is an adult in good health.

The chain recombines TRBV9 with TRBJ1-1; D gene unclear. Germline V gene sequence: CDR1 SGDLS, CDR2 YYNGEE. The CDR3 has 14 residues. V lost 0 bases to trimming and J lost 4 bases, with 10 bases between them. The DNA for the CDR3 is TGTGCCAGCAGCGTAGGACCCTCGTCCACTGAAGCTTTCTTT. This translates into CASSVGPSSTEAFF.

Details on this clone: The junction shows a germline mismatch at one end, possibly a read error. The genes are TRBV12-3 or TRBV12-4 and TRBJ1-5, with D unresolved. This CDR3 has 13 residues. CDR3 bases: TGTGCCAGCAGCTTAGCAAGCAATCAGCCCCAGCATTTT. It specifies CASSLASNQPQHF.

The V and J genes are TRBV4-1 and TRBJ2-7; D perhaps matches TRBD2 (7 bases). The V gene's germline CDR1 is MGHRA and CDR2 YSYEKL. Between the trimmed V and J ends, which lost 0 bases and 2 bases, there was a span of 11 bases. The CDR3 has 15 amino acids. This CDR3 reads CASSQEAGGPYEQYF. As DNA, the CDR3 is TGCGCCAGCAGCCAAGAAGCCGGGGGGCCCTACGAGCAGTACTTC.

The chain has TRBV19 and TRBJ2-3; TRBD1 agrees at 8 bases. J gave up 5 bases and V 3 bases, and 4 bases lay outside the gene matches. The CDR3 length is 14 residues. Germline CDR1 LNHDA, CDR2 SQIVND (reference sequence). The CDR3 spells CASSIQGAGDTQYF. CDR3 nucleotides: TGTGCCAGTAGTATTCAGGGGGCCGGAGATACGCAGTATTTT.

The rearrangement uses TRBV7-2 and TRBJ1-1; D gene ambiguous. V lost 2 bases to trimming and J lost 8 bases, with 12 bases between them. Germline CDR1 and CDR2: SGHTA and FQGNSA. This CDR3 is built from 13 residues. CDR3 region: CASSLNPNREAFF. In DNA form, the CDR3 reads TGTGCCAGCAGCTTAAACCCCAATCGAGAAGCTTTCTTT.

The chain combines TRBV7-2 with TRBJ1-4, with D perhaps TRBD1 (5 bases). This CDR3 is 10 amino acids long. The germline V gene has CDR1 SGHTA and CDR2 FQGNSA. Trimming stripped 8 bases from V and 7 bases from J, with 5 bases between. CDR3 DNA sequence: TGTGCCAGCGGGGGTGAAAAACTGTTTTTT. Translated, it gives CASGGEKLFF.

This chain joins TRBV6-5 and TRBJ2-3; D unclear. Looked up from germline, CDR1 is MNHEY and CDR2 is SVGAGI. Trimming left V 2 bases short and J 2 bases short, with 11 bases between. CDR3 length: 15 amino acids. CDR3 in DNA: TGTGCCAGCAGTTACCCCCGCACTCTCACAGATACGCAGTATTTT. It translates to CASSYPRTLTDTQYF.

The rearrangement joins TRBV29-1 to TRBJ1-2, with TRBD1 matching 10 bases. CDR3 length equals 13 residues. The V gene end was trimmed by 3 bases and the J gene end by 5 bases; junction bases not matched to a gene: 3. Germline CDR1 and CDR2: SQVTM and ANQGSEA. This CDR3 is CSVETGGRYGYTF. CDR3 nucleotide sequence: TGCAGCGTTGAGACAGGGGGCCGGTATGGCTACACCTTC. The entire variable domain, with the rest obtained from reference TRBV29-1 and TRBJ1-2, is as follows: SAVISQKPSRDICQRGTSLTIQCQVDSQVTMMFWYRQQPGQSLTLIATANQGSEATYESGFVIDKFPISRPNLTFSTLTVSNMSPEDSSIYLCSVETGGRYGYTFGSGTRLTVV.

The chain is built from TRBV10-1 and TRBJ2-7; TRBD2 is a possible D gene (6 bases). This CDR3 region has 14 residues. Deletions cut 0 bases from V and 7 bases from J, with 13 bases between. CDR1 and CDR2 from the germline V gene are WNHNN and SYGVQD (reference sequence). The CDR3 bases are TGCGCCAGCAGTGAGTCGGGGGGTCCGGGTGAGCAGTACTTC. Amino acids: CASSESGGPGEQYF.

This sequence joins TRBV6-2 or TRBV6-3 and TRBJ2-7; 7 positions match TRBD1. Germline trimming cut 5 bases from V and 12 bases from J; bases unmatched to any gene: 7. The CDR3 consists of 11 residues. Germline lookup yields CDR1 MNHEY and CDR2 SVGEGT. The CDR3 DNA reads TGTGCCAGCAGTCCCGGGGACAGACGGTACTTC. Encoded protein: CASSPGDRRYF.